A selection of T cell receptor beta chains follows, all from one sample in a study of blood T cell repertoires in COVID-19. Sequencing was performed with immunoSEQ multiplex PCR; in TCRdb, only in-frame clones are kept and a portion is missing. Of 200,000 to 250,000 clones in the sample, approximately 78% were seen once. Sequenced material: peripheral blood. These receptors came from a woman in her seventies with COVID-19, enrolled during active disease. Each CDR3 is given with its conserved first and last residue. The order of the fields is clone size, J gene, D gene, V gene, CDR3 protein, CDR3 DNA. The D gene is left open where the match is weak. The size entry is marked missing in some rows and otherwise reads once, few, many or a size class.

.	TRBJ1-5	.	TRBV30	CAWSVGSGSNQPQHF	TGTGCCTGGAGTGTTGGGTCGGGGAGCAATCAGCCCCAGCATTTT
once	TRBJ1-6	.	TRBV11-2	CASSLPGRGSPLHF	TGTGCCAGCAGCTTACCCGGGAGGGGTTCACCCCTCCACTTT
.	TRBJ2-1	TRBD2	TRBV28	CASSLGGSRPDEQFF	TGTGCCAGCAGTTTGGGCGGGAGCCGCCCAGATGAGCAGTTCTTC
.	TRBJ2-7	.	TRBV5-6	CASSLRAAYSYEQYF	TGTGCCAGCAGCTTACGAGCGGCATACTCCTACGAGCAGTACTTC
.	TRBJ1-2	.	TRBV7-9	CASSFQGYNYGYTF	TGTGCCAGCAGCTTCCAGGGGTATAACTATGGCTACACCTTC
.	TRBJ2-1	TRBD2	TRBV5-1	CASSLVAGVGPNEQFF	TGCGCCAGCAGCTTGGTCGCGGGAGTAGGTCCTAATGAGCAGTTCTTC
.	TRBJ1-4	.	TRBV20-1	CSASRGEKLFF	TGCAGTGCTAGTCGAGGGGAAAAACTGTTTTTT
.	TRBJ2-1	.	TRBV24-1	CATSHPSGGTYNEQFF	TGTGCCACCAGTCACCCAAGCGGAGGGACCTACAATGAGCAGTTCTTC
.	TRBJ2-1	.	TRBV7-6	CASSLGSSVNSYNEQFF	TGTGCCAGCAGCTTAGGATCCAGTGTAAACTCCTACAATGAGCAGTTCTTC
.	TRBJ2-5	TRBD1	TRBV5-1	CASSWEWTGGETQYF	TGCGCCAGCAGCTGGGAATGGACAGGAGGAGAGACCCAGTACTTC
.	TRBJ2-7	.	TRBV18	CASSPTNSYEQYF	TGTGCCAGCTCACCAACAAACAGTTACGAGCAGTACTTC
.	TRBJ2-7	TRBD2	TRBV11-1	CASSLGLAGSYEQYF	TGTGCCAGCAGCTTAGGACTAGCGGGAAGCTACGAGCAGTACTTC
.	TRBJ2-7	.	TRBV10-3	CAISPHDTSPYEQYF	TGTGCCATCAGTCCCCATGACACCAGCCCCTACGAGCAGTACTTC
.	TRBJ2-7	TRBD1	TRBV6-5	CASSLGQKSYEQYF	TGTGCCAGCAGCTTGGGACAGAAGTCCTACGAGCAGTACTTC
once	TRBJ1-1	.	TRBV20-1	CSAIELSEAFF	TGCAGCGCAATTGAACTCTCTGAAGCTTTCTTT
.	TRBJ1-5	.	TRBV5-6	CASSLRQNQPQHF	TGTGCCAGCAGCTTACGACAGAATCAGCCCCAGCATTTT
.	TRBJ2-3	TRBD2	TRBV6-5	CASSYVAGGATDTQYF	TGTGCCAGCAGTTACGTAGCGGGAGGCGCTACAGATACGCAGTATTTT
.	TRBJ2-7	TRBD1	TRBV29-1	CSVEGDRTYEQYF	TGCAGCGTTGAAGGGGACAGAACCTACGAGCAGTACTTC
.	TRBJ1-4	.	TRBV5-1	CASSLWGANEKLFF	TGCGCCAGCAGCTTGTGGGGAGCTAATGAAAAACTGTTTTTT
.	TRBJ2-1	.	TRBV7-2	CASSLASAYNEQFF	TGTGCCAGCAGCTTGGCTAGCGCTTACAATGAGCAGTTCTTC
once	TRBJ2-2	.	TRBV6-4	CASSQEVDTGELFF	TGTGCCAGCAGTCAGGAGGTCGACACCGGGGAGCTGTTTTTT
.	TRBJ1-3	.	TRBV4-2	CASSQGPTGSGNTIYF	TGTGCCAGCAGCCAAGGACCGACGGGCTCTGGAAACACCATATATTTT
.	TRBJ1-1	.	TRBV18	CASSPPGRQPNTEAFF	TGTGCCAGCTCACCACCGGGGAGACAACCGAACACTGAAGCTTTCTTT
.	TRBJ2-1	TRBD1	TRBV2	CASRDDRVRINEQFF	TGTGCCAGCAGAGATGACAGGGTAAGGATCAATGAGCAGTTCTTC
.	TRBJ2-7	.	TRBV6-6	CASSYSAGYEQYF	TGTGCCAGCAGTTACTCTGCAGGCTACGAGCAGTACTTC
.	TRBJ2-1	TRBD2	TRBV7-2	CASSPQLAGGGVEQFF	TGTGCCAGCAGCCCCCAACTAGCGGGAGGAGGTGTTGAGCAGTTCTTC
.	TRBJ1-1	TRBD1	TRBV30	CAWSVVRSGGGSGTEAFF	TGTGCCTGGAGTGTTGTCCGTTCAGGGGGCGGGTCAGGCACTGAAGCTTTCTTT
few	TRBJ1-5	TRBD1	TRBV19	CASSGTGAWGNQPQHF	TGTGCCAGTAGTGGGACAGGCGCTTGGGGCAATCAGCCCCAGCATTTT
.	TRBJ1-5	.	TRBV6-1	CASSEDTGGGQPQHF	TGTGCCAGCAGTGAGGATACGGGGGGAGGTCAGCCCCAGCATTTT
.	TRBJ1-1	.	TRBV10-3	CAISEVGQSTEAFF	TGTGCCATCAGTGAGGTGGGACAATCCACTGAAGCTTTCTTT
.	TRBJ1-1	.	TRBV7-2	CASSLGPGRAQVTEAFF	TGTGCCAGCAGCTTAGGGCCAGGCAGGGCACAGGTCACTGAAGCTTTCTTT
.	TRBJ1-1	TRBD1	TRBV7-9	CASSARQGPNTEAFF	TGTGCCAGCAGCGCGAGACAGGGACCGAACACTGAAGCTTTCTTT
.	TRBJ2-1	.	TRBV4-3	CASSQTSGSYNEQFF	TGCGCCAGCAGCCAAACCAGCGGCTCCTACAATGAGCAGTTCTTC
.	TRBJ2-7	TRBD2	TRBV5-1	CASSLVAGEREQYF	TGCGCCAGCAGCTTGGTAGCGGGGGAAAGGGAGCAGTACTTC
.	TRBJ2-5	.	TRBV4-2	CASSQDREGQETQYF	TGTGCCAGCAGCCAAGATCGAGAGGGCCAAGAGACCCAGTACTTC
.	TRBJ2-7	.	TRBV6-2/TRBV6-3	CASSYLETPLDEQYF	TGTGCCAGCAGTTACTTAGAGACTCCATTAGACGAGCAGTACTTC
once	TRBJ2-3	TRBD2	TRBV4-1	CASSTGTSGSRGTQYF	TGCGCCAGCTCTACCGGGACTAGCGGGAGTAGGGGTACGCAGTATTTT
.	TRBJ1-6	.	TRBV6-5	CASSFSRVGDSPLHF	TGTGCCAGCAGTTTTTCCCGGGTTGGTGATTCACCCCTCCACTTT
.	TRBJ1-1	.	TRBV11-3	CASSLAMGAEAFF	TGTGCCAGCAGCTTAGCGATGGGGGCGGAAGCTTTCTTT
.	TRBJ1-1	.	TRBV5-4	CASRPGVENTEAFF	TGTGCCAGCAGGCCAGGGGTTGAGAACACTGAAGCTTTCTTT
once	TRBJ1-3	.	TRBV7-2	CASSPASGVGNTIYF	TGTGCCAGCAGCCCCGCTTCGGGGGTTGGAAACACCATATATTTT
.	TRBJ2-1	TRBD2	TRBV5-8	CASSLGELAYYNEQFF	TGTGCCAGCAGCTTGGGGGAACTAGCGTACTACAATGAGCAGTTCTTC
.	TRBJ2-5	TRBD2	TRBV5-1	CASSLGRTSGEVQETQYF	TGCGCCAGCAGCTTGGGCCGGACTAGCGGGGAGGTACAAGAGACCCAGTACTTC
.	TRBJ2-7	.	TRBV27	CASTESQGSSYEQYF	TGTGCCAGCACCGAGTCCCAGGGGAGCTCCTACGAGCAGTACTTC
few	TRBJ1-5	.	TRBV24-1	CATSDSGWNQPQHF	TGTGCCACCAGTGATTCCGGTTGGAATCAGCCCCAGCATTTT
.	TRBJ1-4	.	TRBV5-5	CASSLLSPTNEKLFF	TGTGCCAGCAGCTTATTGTCTCCAACTAATGAAAAACTGTTTTTT
.	TRBJ2-1	.	TRBV5-1	CASSSERRGHNEQFF	TGCGCCAGCAGCTCCGAACGGCGGGGACACAATGAGCAGTTCTTC
.	TRBJ2-7	.	TRBV30	CAWSVGGGPREQYF	TGTGCCTGGAGTGTAGGGGGTGGGCCGCGGGAGCAGTACTTC